This T cell receptor beta chain was obtained from a study of blood T cell repertoires in COVID-19. For the study at large: Samples taken during acute and convalescent COVID-19 were collected in the United States, Italy and Spain. T cells, B-cell-depleted T cells, or PBMCs provided the cDNA or gDNA that served as material.

Authors' methods: Cell counts per sample came from amplifying reference gene primers. Sequencing was performed with immunoSEQ multiplex PCR; in TCRdb, only in-frame clones are kept and a portion is missing. The DNA gave D and trimming, while V, J and clone size come from that table. The table shows fewer than 500,000 clones, with roughly 89% occurring only once. Recruited during active infection, patients (from Seattle) were subsequently followed longitudinally. V gave up 4 bases and J gave up 1 base; unmatched junction bases: 5. The CDR3 consists of 15 residues. Germline lookup yields CDR1 SEHNR and CDR2 FQNEAQ (reference sequence).

The V gene is TRBV7-9, the J gene TRBJ1-2, with 8 bases lining up with TRBD1. The source material was peripheral blood. The TCR comes from a man younger than 30 with COVID-19, enrolled during active disease. The CDR3 protein is CASSYTDRGNYGYTF. CDR3 bases: TGTGCCAGCAGCTATACAGACAGGGGTAACTATGGCTACACCTTC.